This TCR beta chain was identified during a study of blood T cell repertoires in COVID-19. Study-level background: Samples came from the United States, Italy and Spain, spanning acute and convalescent COVID-19. T cells, B-cell-depleted T cells, or PBMCs supplied cDNA or gDNA.

This clone was picked up a small number of times. The data were produced by immunoSEQ multiplex PCR, yet TCRdb's version contains in-frame clones alone and is incomplete. The profile shows 150,000 to 200,000 clones, around four fifths of them singletons. CDR3 size: 16 residues. From germline, CDR1 is MDHEN and CDR2 SYDVKM. The V segment lost 6 bases and the J segment 0 bases; nucleotides outside the gene matches: 10. V is TRBV28 and J is TRBJ2-7, with 8 bases matching TRBD2. Sequencing was carried out using peripheral blood. This TCR was recovered from a woman of 80 years or more with acute or convalescent COVID-19. The CDR3 sequence: CASSIAAGGPSYEQYF. The DNA of the CDR3 is TGTGCCAGCAGCATAGCCGCGGGGGGCCCCTCCTACGAGCAGTACTTC.